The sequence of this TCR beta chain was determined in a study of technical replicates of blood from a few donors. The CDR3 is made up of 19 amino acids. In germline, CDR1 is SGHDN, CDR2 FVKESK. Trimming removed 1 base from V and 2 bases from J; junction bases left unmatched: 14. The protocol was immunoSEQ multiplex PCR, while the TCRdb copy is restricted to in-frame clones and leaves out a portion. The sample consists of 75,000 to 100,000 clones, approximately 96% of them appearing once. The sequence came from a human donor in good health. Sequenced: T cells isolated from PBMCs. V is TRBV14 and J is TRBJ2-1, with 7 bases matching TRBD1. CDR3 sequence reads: CASSQGAAKGGDPYNEQFF. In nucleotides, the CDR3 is TGTGCCAGCAGCCAAGGGGCGGCCAAAGGGGGCGACCCCTACAATGAGCAGTTCTTC.